This entry lists 11 T cell receptor beta chains sequenced from one sample in a study of blood T cells in healthy people across ages (dated by TCRdb to 2014 to 2015). Library construction relied on 5' RACE. This sample was sequenced with an Illumina HiSeq 2500. A second PCR of about 6 to 11 cycles was performed with a sample-barcoded 5' primer and a J-beta primer mix. TCRdb's own reprocessing of the public reads used fastp at Q25 and MiXCR and kept productive beta chains. Here each entry gathers all rows of one CDR3 protein and keeps the most common genes and DNA. This sample holds some 860,000 distinct CDR3 sequences; roughly 56% were observed only once. 25% to 30% of the sample lies in the top ten. Input material: blood. Every receptor here comes from a man aged 40-49 years in good health.

This clonotype has a handful of counts. The chain employs TRBV5-1 and TRBJ1-6; 7 nucleotides agree with TRBD1. CDR3 length equals 16 residues. The germline V gene encodes CDR1 SGHRS and CDR2 YFSETQ. The trim removed 4 bases at V and 9 bases at J, leaving 13 bases unmatched. The chain's CDR3 is CASSPNTGDLRSPLHF. The CDR3 DNA is TGCGCCAGCAGCCCGAACACAGGGGACTTGCGTTCACCCCTCCACTTT. Looking up the rest from reference TRBV5-1 and TRBJ1-6 gives the full variable domain: KAGVTQTPRYLIKTRGQQVTLSCSPISGHRSVSWYQQTPGQGLQFLFEYFSETQRNKGNFPGRFSGRQFSNSRSEMNVSTLELGDSALYLCASSPNTGDLRSPLHFGNGTRLTVT.

This sequence joins TRBV29-1 and TRBJ2-3; D perhaps matches TRBD1 (6 bases). The CDR3 totals 13 residues. Per germline, CDR1 SQVTM and CDR2 ANQGSEA. V lost 6 bases, J lost 0 bases, and 10 bases lay in between. CDR3 sequence: CSVGTPSTDTQYF. The CDR3 DNA reads as TGCAGCGTGGGGACACCTAGCACAGATACGCAGTATTTT.

This clonotype has more than one count but fewer than ten. The J gene is TRBJ2-5, the V gene TRBV7-2; 10 bases are shared with TRBD2. This CDR3 spans 15 amino acids. CDR1 SGHTA and CDR2 FQGNSA come from the germline V gene. With 6 bases clipped from V and 2 bases from J, the junction kept 6 bases outside the gene matches. This CDR3 is CASRRAGGIQETQYF. DNA of the CDR3: TGTGCCAGCAGACGAGCGGGGGGGATACAAGAGACCCAGTACTTC. Full variable domain (rest looked up from reference TRBV7-2 and TRBJ2-5): GAGVSQSPSNKVTEKGKDVELRCDPISGHTALYWYRQSLGQGLEFLIYFQGNSAPDKSGLPSDRFSAERTGGSVSTLTIQRTQQEDSAVYLCASRRAGGIQETQYFGPGTRLLVL.

The chain is built from TRBV29-1 and TRBJ2-2; 8 bases line up with TRBD1. This CDR3 comprises 15 residues. V shed 6 bases, J shed 5 bases, and the junction held 11 bases outside the gene matches. The germline V gene encodes CDR1 SQVTM and CDR2 ANQGSEA. In DNA form, the CDR3 reads TGCAGCGTCTCATTCCGGGACAGGTTGACCGGGGAGCTGTTTTTT. Amino acids: CSVSFRDRLTGELFF.

The rearrangement uses TRBV10-3 and TRBJ2-5; perhaps D is TRBD1 or TRBD2 (9 bases each). V was shortened by 3 bases and J by 11 bases, with 19 bases between the two germline ends. CDR1 and CDR2 (germline): ENHRY, SYGVKD. CDR3 length: 14 residues. CDR3 residues: CAISDLAGQGEQYF. Here the CDR3 DNA reads TGTGCCATCAGTGACCTAGCGGGACAGGGTGAGCAGTACTTC.

This clonotype came up a few times. This chain links TRBV5-1 with TRBJ1-1; tentative D call: TRBD1 (6 bases). V was pared by 3 bases and J by 1 base, with 13 bases between. The CDR3 has 15 amino acids. CDR1 and CDR2 (germline): SGHRS, YFSETQ. The chain's CDR3 is CASSSRGGRNTEAFF. The CDR3 nucleotides are TGCGCCAGCAGCTCCCGCGGGGGCAGGAACACTGAAGCTTTCTTT.

The chain has TRBV27 and TRBJ2-3; D might be TRBD2 (6 bases). V was trimmed by 6 bases and J by 1 base, leaving 11 bases between them. This CDR3 comprises 14 residues. Germline loops: CDR1 MNHEY, CDR2 SMNVEV (reference sequence). In DNA, the CDR3 is TGTGCCAGCAGCCCGATAGCGGGCACAGATACGCAGTATTTT. The encoded protein is CASSPIAGTDTQYF.

This clonotype has just a few counts. CDR3 in DNA: TGTGCCAGCAGTTCTCGGGGGGCCAGTCAGCCCCAGCATTTT. It is translated as CASSSRGASQPQHF. The V and J genes are TRBV6-6 and TRBJ1-5, with D perhaps TRBD1 (6 bases). V shed 4 bases and J shed 6 bases, with 13 bases lying between them. This CDR3 comprises 14 residues. Germline V gene sequence: CDR1 MNHNY, CDR2 SVGAGI (reference sequence).

This chain links TRBV28 with TRBJ2-1, with a possible D match to TRBD2 (5 bases). The germline gives CDR1 MDHEN, CDR2 SYDVKM. This CDR3 region has 14 residues. V dropped 1 base and J dropped 15 bases, with 19 bases sitting between them. The CDR3 loop is CASSLSTSGRGWFF. Here the CDR3 DNA reads TGTGCCAGCAGTTTATCAACTAGTGGGAGAGGTTGGTTCTTC.

CDR3 sequence: CSVARGQGAGEQYF. CDR3 DNA: TGCAGCGTTGCGAGGGGACAGGGTGCTGGCGAGCAGTACTTC. The gene calls are TRBV29-1 and TRBJ2-5; 9 bases fit TRBD1. The DNA matches TRBJ2-7 better at its end, which makes the J call doubtful. The CDR3 has 14 residues. CDR1 is SQVTM, CDR2 ANQGSEA, per germline.

The V call is TRBV7-2, the J call TRBJ2-5, with 11 positions matching TRBD2. Unmatched junction bases numbered 4, after V lost 2 bases and J lost 2 bases. Germline CDR1 SGHTA, CDR2 FQGNSA. The CDR3 is 16 residues long. The CDR3 DNA is TGTGCCAGCAGCTTAATCTCTAGCGGGGGGCAAGAGACCCAGTACTTC. Amino acid sequence: CASSLISSGGQETQYF.